These T cell receptor beta chains were read from a single sample in a study of cytomegalovirus exposure and HLA in healthy donors. Some clones are missing from TCRdb's copy, which holds only in-frame ones; the method was immunoSEQ multiplex PCR. The data contain approximately 140,000 clones, roughly three quarters of them singletons. The sample comprised PBMCs. The receptor set was obtained from a middle-aged woman in good health and CMV-seropositive. CDR3s include the opening cysteine and the closing phenylalanine or tryptophan. Each record gives: D gene, clone size, V gene, J gene, CDR3 DNA, CDR3 protein. The D gene is left open where the match is weak. Not every row has a clone size; where given, it reads once, few, many or a size class.

-,-,TRBV27,TRBJ1-2,TGTGCCAGCAGTTTCTCCGGGGGGGCGCGAGGTGGCTACACCTTC,CASSFSGGARGGYTF
-,-,TRBV7-9,TRBJ1-1,TGTGCCAGCAGCTTAGCGGGGGGTGCCACTGAAGCTTTCTTT,CASSLAGGATEAFF
TRBD1,-,TRBV5-1,TRBJ1-1,TGCGCCAGCAGCCCCGGACAGGGGGCCTACACTGAAGCTTTCTTT,CASSPGQGAYTEAFF
-,-,TRBV27,TRBJ1-1,TGTGCCAGCAGAGCTTGGGCCGACACTGAAGCTTTCTTT,CASRAWADTEAFF
TRBD2,-,TRBV14,TRBJ2-3,TGTGCCAGCAGCCAAGATCGACTAGCGGGGGGGCCAGATACGCAGTATTTT,CASSQDRLAGGPDTQYF
TRBD2,-,TRBV5-5,TRBJ2-7,TGTGCCAGCAGCTCCGGGACTAGCGGGGGGGGAATCTACGAGCAGTACTTC,CASSSGTSGGGIYEQYF
TRBD1,-,TRBV11-3,TRBJ1-1,TGTGCCAGCACCTTCCCCCGCTTGGACAGGGTGTGGAACACTGAAGCTTTCTTT,CASTFPRLDRVWNTEAFF
TRBD1,few,TRBV6-5,TRBJ2-5,TGTGCCAGCAGTCGACAGGGGGAGGAAGAGACCCAGTACTTC,CASSRQGEEETQYF
TRBD1,-,TRBV5-5,TRBJ2-3,TGTGCCAGCAGCCAGACAGGGGATACGCAGTATTTT,CASSQTGDTQYF
TRBD1,-,TRBV10-3,TRBJ1-5,TGTGCCATCAGTGAGAAGGGACAGGGGAATCAGCCCCAGCATTTT,CAISEKGQGNQPQHF
-,-,TRBV5-3,TRBJ2-5,TGTGCCAGAACTTTATCGGTGACTACTAAAGAGACCCAGTACTTC,CARTLSVTTKETQYF
-,-,TRBV9,TRBJ1-5,TGTGCCAGCAGCGTCTCGCGGCAAGGTAATCAGCCCCAGCATTTT,CASSVSRQGNQPQHF
TRBD1,once,TRBV5-1,TRBJ1-4,TGCGCCAGCAGCTTTGGAGGCACAGGGGGCTTCGGGGGAACTAATGAAAAACTGTTTTTT,CASSFGGTGGFGGTNEKLFF
TRBD1,-,TRBV18,TRBJ2-7,TGTGCCAGCTCACCAAGGTCGCAGGGGGCTTCTGGGGAGCAGTACTTC,CASSPRSQGASGEQYF
-,-,TRBV4-1,TRBJ2-3,TGCGCCAGCAGCCAAGCTGACTACAAAGGGACAGATACGCAGTATTTT,CASSQADYKGTDTQYF
-,few,TRBV29-1,TRBJ1-1,TGCAGCGCCCTAGGGGGGGCGAACACTGAAGCTTTCTTT,CSALGGANTEAFF
TRBD1,-,TRBV19,TRBJ2-7,TGTGCCACCGTTGGGACCACCGGGACAGGGGGCTCCTACGAGCAGTACTTC,CATVGTTGTGGSYEQYF
-,few,TRBV10-3,TRBJ1-1,TGTGCCATCAGTCCCCACCGACGGGAGGAGAAAGCTTTCTTT,CAISPHRREEKAFF
TRBD1,few,TRBV27,TRBJ1-1,TGTGCCAGCAGGGGGACAGGGGTTACTGAAGCTTTCTTT,CASRGTGVTEAFF
-,-,TRBV15,TRBJ2-6,TGTGCCACCAAGGTGATCCAGGGGGGTCTATCTGGGGCCAACGTCCTGACTTTC,CATKVIQGGLSGANVLTF
-,few,TRBV10-3,TRBJ1-2,TGTGCCATCAGTGATCCCCGATGGAGGGGACATGGCTACACCTTC,CAISDPRWRGHGYTF
TRBD1,-,TRBV5-1,TRBJ2-3,TGCGCCAGCAGCGGCGGGACAGGGTTTGAAGATACGCAGTATTTT,CASSGGTGFEDTQYF
-,-,TRBV6-1,TRBJ1-1,TGTGCCAGCAGGTCTCAAGGGGTGAACACTGAAGCTTTCTTT,CASRSQGVNTEAFF
-,-,TRBV10-2,TRBJ2-2,TGCGCCAGCAGTGAGTCGGCAGGGGAAACCGGGGAGCTGTTTTTT,CASSESAGETGELFF
TRBD2,-,TRBV5-4,TRBJ2-3,TGTGCCAGCAGCTCCCGACTAGCGGGGGTCACAGATACGCAGTATTTT,CASSSRLAGVTDTQYF
TRBD1,-,TRBV18,TRBJ1-1,TGTGCCAGCTCACCATACAGGGGCCCGAACACTGAAGCTTTCTTT,CASSPYRGPNTEAFF
TRBD1,-,TRBV19,TRBJ1-2,TGTGCCAGTTGGGACAGAAATAACTATGGCTACACCTTC,CASWDRNNYGYTF
-,-,TRBV29-1,TRBJ2-7,TGCAGCGTTGGATTCAGGGCCCTCCTGAAAGACGAGCAGTACTTC,CSVGFRALLKDEQYF
-,-,TRBV7-7,TRBJ2-2,TGTGCCAGCAGTCAACAGGGCGCCGGCACCGGGGAGCTGTTTTTT,CASSQQGAGTGELFF
-,-,TRBV18,TRBJ2-6,TGTGCCAGCTCACCACCCCCCTTTGGGAGCTCTGGGGCCAACGTCCTGACTTTC,CASSPPPFGSSGANVLTF
TRBD1,few,TRBV6-6,TRBJ2-2,TGTGCCAGCAGTCGCGGGACAGGGGGGACGCTGTTTTTT,CASSRGTGGTLFF
-,once,TRBV10-2,TRBJ2-7,TGCGCCAGCAGGGGGCGTACCGAGCAGTACTTC,CASRGRTEQYF
TRBD2,few,TRBV5-1,TRBJ2-2,TGCGCCAGCACCAGCGGGGGGACCGGGGAGCTGTTTTTT,CASTSGGTGELFF
TRBD1,few,TRBV7-9,TRBJ1-4,TGTGCCAGCAGCCAACAGGGGGAAAAACTGTTTTTT,CASSQQGEKLFF
TRBD1,-,TRBV7-6,TRBJ2-7,TGTGCCAGCAGCCTCCACTCTAGACAGGGACCCTACGAGCAGTACTTC,CASSLHSRQGPYEQYF
TRBD1,-,TRBV5-5,TRBJ1-2,TGTGCCAGCAGCCCCTCGGTGGGACAGCGCCCTACTAACTATGGCTACACCTTC,CASSPSVGQRPTNYGYTF
TRBD1,-,TRBV27,TRBJ2-7,TGTGCCAGCAGACACAGTGAGACCGGGACAGGGTCCTACGAGCAGTACTTC,CASRHSETGTGSYEQYF
TRBD1,-,TRBV18,TRBJ2-7,TGTGCCAGCTCACCACAACCGGACAGGGGGCGCGAGCAGTACTTC,CASSPQPDRGREQYF
TRBD2,-,TRBV9,TRBJ2-3,TGTGCCAGCAGCCTCCCGGGGGGGCGGGGGGCAGATACGCAGTATTTT,CASSLPGGRGADTQYF
TRBD1,once,TRBV10-3,TRBJ1-2,TGTGCCATCGAGGACAGGACCTATGGCTACACCTTC,CAIEDRTYGYTF
TRBD1,-,TRBV5-1,TRBJ2-7,TGCGCCAGCAGCCTACGACAGGGCTACGAGCAGTACTTC,CASSLRQGYEQYF
-,few,TRBV6-5,TRBJ1-3,TGTGCCAGCAGCCGGGGGTTCTCTGGAAACACCATATATTTT,CASSRGFSGNTIYF
TRBD1,-,TRBV7-9,TRBJ1-5,TGTGCCAGCAGCTTAGAGGGGACAGGGCTCAATCAGCCCCAGCATTTT,CASSLEGTGLNQPQHF
TRBD2,-,TRBV5-1,TRBJ2-3,TGCGCCAGCAGCTTGGCCTTAGCGGGGGGCTCTAGCACAGATACGCAGTATTTT,CASSLALAGGSSTDTQYF
TRBD1,-,TRBV11-3,TRBJ1-2,TGTGCCAGCAGCAAGGGACAGGGGATAGGCTACACCTTC,CASSKGQGIGYTF
TRBD2,-,TRBV10-3,TRBJ2-5,TGTGCCATCAGTGGTAGCGGGGGGCGGGAGACCCAGTACTTC,CAISGSGGRETQYF
-,few,TRBV4-1,TRBJ2-1,TGCGCCAGCAGCCCCCTATCGGACAGTTCCTACAATGAGCAGTTCTTC,CASSPLSDSSYNEQFF
-,-,TRBV28,TRBJ1-3,TGTGCCAGCAGTTTGGCAGGGGATGGTGGAAACACCATATATTTT,CASSLAGDGGNTIYF
-,-,TRBV28,TRBJ2-5,TGTGCCAGCAGTTCGACGGACTATTGGGGGACCCAGTACTTC,CASSSTDYWGTQYF
-,few,TRBV2,TRBJ2-7,TGTGCCAGCAGTGATACTCCCTACGAGCAGTACTTC,CASSDTPYEQYF
TRBD1,-,TRBV28,TRBJ1-2,TGTGCCAGCAGTTTCCGGGACAGGGTGGGTGGCTACACCTTC,CASSFRDRVGGYTF